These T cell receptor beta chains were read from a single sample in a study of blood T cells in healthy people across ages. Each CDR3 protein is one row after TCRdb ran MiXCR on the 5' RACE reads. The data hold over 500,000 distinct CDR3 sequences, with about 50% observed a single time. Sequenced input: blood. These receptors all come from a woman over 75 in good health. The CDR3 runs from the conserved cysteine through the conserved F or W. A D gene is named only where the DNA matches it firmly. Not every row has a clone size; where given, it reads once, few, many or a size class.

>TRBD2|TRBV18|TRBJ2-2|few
CASSPRIPGLAGGLGTGELFF
TGTGCCAGCTCACCAAGAATTCCGGGACTAGCGGGAGGACTGGGCACCGGGGAGCTGTTTTTT
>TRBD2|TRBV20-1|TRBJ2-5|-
CSARVPWTNGRGETQYF
TGCAGTGCTAGAGTACCCTGGACAAACGGGAGGGGCGAGACCCAGTACTTC
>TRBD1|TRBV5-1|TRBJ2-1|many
CASSLARDRVYNEQFF
TGCGCCAGCAGCTTGGCCCGGGACAGGGTGTACAATGAGCAGTTCTTC
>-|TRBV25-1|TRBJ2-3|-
CASGLGVGTDTQYF
TGTGCCAGCGGTTTGGGGGTGGGAACAGATACGCAGTATTTT
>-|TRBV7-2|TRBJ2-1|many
CASSESVPEQFF
TGTGCCAGCAGCGAGTCGGTTCCTGAGCAGTTCTTC
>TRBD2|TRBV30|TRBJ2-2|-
CAAKREFGELFF
TGTGCCGCCAAGCGGGAGTTCGGGGAGCTGTTTTTT
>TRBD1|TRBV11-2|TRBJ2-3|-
CASSLRTGGATDTQYF
TGTGCCAGCAGCTTACGAACAGGGGGCGCAACAGATACGCAGTATTTT
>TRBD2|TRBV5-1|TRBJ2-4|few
CASSLRTSGSVRAKNIQYF
TGCGCCAGCAGCTTGAGGACTAGCGGGAGCGTGAGGGCCAAAAACATTCAGTACTTC
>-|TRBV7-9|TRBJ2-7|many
CASSTETASYEQYF
TGTGCCAGCAGCACTGAAACGGCCTCCTACGAGCAGTACTTC
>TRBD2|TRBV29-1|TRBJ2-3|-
CSVEAGAGTDTQYF
TGCAGCGTTGAAGCGGGAGCGGGAACAGATACGCAGTATTTT
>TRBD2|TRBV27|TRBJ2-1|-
CASSPRTSGGRVSYNEQFF
TGTGCCAGCAGCCCAAGAACTAGCGGGGGGAGAGTCTCCTACAATGAGCAGTTCTTC
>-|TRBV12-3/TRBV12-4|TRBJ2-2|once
CASSLDLNIGELFF
TGTGCCAGCAGTTTAGACCTGAACATCGGGGAGCTGTTTTTT
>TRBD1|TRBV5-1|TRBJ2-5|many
CASSSGTVQETQYF
TGCGCCAGCAGCTCAGGGACAGTCCAAGAGACCCAGTACTTC
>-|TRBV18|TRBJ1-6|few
CASPDHSHNSPLHF
TGTGCCAGCCCAGACCACAGCCATAATTCACCCCTCCACTTT
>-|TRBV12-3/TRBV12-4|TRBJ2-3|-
CASSPTAAVVADTQYF
TGTGCCAGCAGCCCGACAGCCGCAGTAGTCGCAGATACGCAGTATTTT
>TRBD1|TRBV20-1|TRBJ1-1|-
CSARTPETGNPEAFF
TGCAGTGCTCGAACCCCCGAGACAGGGAACCCTGAAGCTTTCTTT
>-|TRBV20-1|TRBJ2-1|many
CSAPLRQERNEQFF
TGCAGTGCTCCGCTCCGGCAGGAGCGGAATGAGCAGTTCTTC
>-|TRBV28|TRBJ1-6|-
CASRDMNSPLHF
TGTGCCAGCAGGGACATGAATTCACCCCTCCACTTT
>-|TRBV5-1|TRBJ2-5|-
CASSFQPLDDTETQYF
TGCGCCAGCAGCTTTCAACCCCTAGACGATACGGAGACCCAGTACTTC
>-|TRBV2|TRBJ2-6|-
CASSEPAFSGANVLTF
TGTGCCAGCAGTGAACCGGCATTCTCTGGGGCCAACGTCCTGACTTTC
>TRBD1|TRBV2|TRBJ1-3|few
CASRGTGASRAIYF
TGTGCCAGCAGGGGGACAGGCGCCTCGAGAGCCATATATTTT
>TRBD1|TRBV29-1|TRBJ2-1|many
CSVDREREQFF
TGCAGCGTAGACAGGGAAAGAGAGCAGTTCTTC
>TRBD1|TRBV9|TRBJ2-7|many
CASSPTGDSFYEQYF
TGTGCCAGCAGCCCAACAGGGGATTCGTTTTACGAGCAGTACTTC
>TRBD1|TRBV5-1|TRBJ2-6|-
CASKGQISASGANVLTF
TGCGCCAGCAAGGGACAGATATCTGCCTCTGGGGCCAACGTCCTGACTTTC
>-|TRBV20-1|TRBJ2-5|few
CSASMISSPERQYF
TGCAGTGCTAGTATGATCTCCTCCCCAGAAAGGCAGTACTTC
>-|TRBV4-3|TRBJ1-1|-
CASSQVDLGGKEAFF
TGCGCCAGCAGCCAAGTAGACCTGGGAGGTAAGGAAGCTTTCTTT
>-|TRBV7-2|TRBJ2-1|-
CASNSDPRDEQFF
TGTGCCAGCAACTCCGACCCGAGGGATGAGCAGTTCTTC
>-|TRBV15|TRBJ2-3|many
CATSRDRTEDTQYF
TGTGCCACCAGCAGAGATAGGACAGAAGATACGCAGTATTTT
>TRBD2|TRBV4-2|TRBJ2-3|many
CASTGAGGRDTQYF
TGTGCCAGCACGGGAGCGGGAGGGAGAGATACGCAGTATTTT
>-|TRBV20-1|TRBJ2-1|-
CSADDLAEGDEQFF
TGCAGTGCAGACGACCTAGCGGAGGGGGATGAGCAGTTCTTC
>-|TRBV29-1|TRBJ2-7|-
CSVGDSYEQYF
TGCAGCGTTGGAGATTCCTACGAGCAGTACTTC
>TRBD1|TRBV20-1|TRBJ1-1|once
CSARDQGQGTTEAFF
TGCAGTGCTAGAGATCAGGGACAGGGTACAACTGAAGCTTTCTTT
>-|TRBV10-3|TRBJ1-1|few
CAARQNTEAFF
TGTGCCGCCCGGCAGAACACTGAAGCTTTCTTT
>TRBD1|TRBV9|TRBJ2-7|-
CASSVGTGLYEQYF
TGTGCCAGCAGCGTAGGGACAGGGCTCTACGAGCAGTACTTC
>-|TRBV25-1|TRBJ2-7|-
CASREVFEQYF
TGTGCCAGCAGGGAAGTGTTCGAGCAGTACTTC
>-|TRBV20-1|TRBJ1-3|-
CSAAARTAESSGNTIYF
TGCAGTGCTGCAGCTCGGACAGCGGAATCCTCCGGAAACACCATATATTTT
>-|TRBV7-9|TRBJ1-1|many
CASSYIVQRPNTEAFF
TGTGCCAGCAGCTATATTGTCCAGAGACCGAACACTGAAGCTTTCTTT
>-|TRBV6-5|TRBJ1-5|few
CASSFTGFNQPQHF
TGTGCCAGCAGCTTCACAGGGTTCAATCAGCCCCAGCATTTT
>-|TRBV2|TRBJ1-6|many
CASNSRVNSPLHF
TGTGCCAGCAACAGCAGAGTTAATTCACCCCTCCACTTT
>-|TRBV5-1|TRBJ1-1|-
CASSLSAGKMNTEAFF
TGCGCCAGCAGCTTATCGGCAGGGAAGATGAACACTGAAGCTTTCTTT
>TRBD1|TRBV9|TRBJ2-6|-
CASSEGTGTGDSGANVLTF
TGTGCCAGCAGCGAGGGAACCGGGACAGGAGACTCTGGGGCCAACGTCCTGACTTTC
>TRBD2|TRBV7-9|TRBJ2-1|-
CASSLQRGPTVNEQFF
TGTGCCAGCAGCTTACAGCGGGGACCTACAGTCAATGAGCAGTTCTTC
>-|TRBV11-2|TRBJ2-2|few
CASSPLGGLGELFF
TGTGCCAGCAGTCCCCTCGGGGGCTTGGGGGAGCTGTTTTTT
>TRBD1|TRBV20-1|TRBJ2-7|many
CSAKGQFAYEQYF
TGCAGTGCTAAGGGACAGTTCGCCTACGAGCAGTACTTC
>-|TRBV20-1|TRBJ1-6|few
CSARGGGGDQSPLHF
TGCAGTGCTAGAGGCGGGGGAGGGGATCAATCACCCCTCCACTTT
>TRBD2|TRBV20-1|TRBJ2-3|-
CSASGTSGSSTDTQYF
TGCAGTGCTAGTGGGACTAGCGGCTCTAGCACAGATACGCAGTATTTT
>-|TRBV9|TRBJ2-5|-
CASSGPGVQETQYF
TGTGCCAGCAGCGGACCAGGGGTTCAAGAGACCCAGTACTTC
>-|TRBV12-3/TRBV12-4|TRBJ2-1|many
CASSRRYEQFF
TGTGCCAGCTCTAGAAGGTATGAGCAGTTCTTC
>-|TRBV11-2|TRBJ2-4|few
CASSASGSKNIQYF
TGTGCCAGCAGCGCGAGTGGATCCAAAAACATTCAGTACTTC
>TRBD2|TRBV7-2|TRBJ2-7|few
CASSLSARGVYEQYF
TGTGCCAGCAGCTTATCGGCGCGGGGGGTCTACGAGCAGTACTTC
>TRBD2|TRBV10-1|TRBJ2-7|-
CASSGHSGSPSEQYF
TGCGCCAGCAGTGGGCATAGCGGGAGTCCCTCCGAGCAGTACTTC